The T cell receptor beta chain under discussion was sequenced for a study of T cells in localized non-small cell lung cancer. Broader study findings: T cell clonality was highest in uninvolved adjacent lung, above tumor.

The CDR3 is 14 residues long. Trimming removed 2 bases from V and 6 bases from J, with 11 bases in between. The V gene's germline CDR1 is MNHEY and CDR2 SMNVEV (reference sequence). As for this clone: The antigen remains unidentified.

Profiled with immunoSEQ multiplex PCR; TCRdb holds only in-frame clones, not every one. The profile shows some 71,000 clones, approximately 84% of them singletons. The receptor was isolated from a female donor of 60 years or more with stage I lung adenocarcinoma. The chain has TRBV27 and TRBJ1-5, with D perhaps matching TRBD1 (5 bases). This sample comprised peripheral blood, obtained before any cancer treatment. CDR3 nucleotide sequence: TGTGCCAGCAGTTTAGAACGGGGGTCTCAGCCCCAGCATTTT. This gives the protein CASSLERGSQPQHF.